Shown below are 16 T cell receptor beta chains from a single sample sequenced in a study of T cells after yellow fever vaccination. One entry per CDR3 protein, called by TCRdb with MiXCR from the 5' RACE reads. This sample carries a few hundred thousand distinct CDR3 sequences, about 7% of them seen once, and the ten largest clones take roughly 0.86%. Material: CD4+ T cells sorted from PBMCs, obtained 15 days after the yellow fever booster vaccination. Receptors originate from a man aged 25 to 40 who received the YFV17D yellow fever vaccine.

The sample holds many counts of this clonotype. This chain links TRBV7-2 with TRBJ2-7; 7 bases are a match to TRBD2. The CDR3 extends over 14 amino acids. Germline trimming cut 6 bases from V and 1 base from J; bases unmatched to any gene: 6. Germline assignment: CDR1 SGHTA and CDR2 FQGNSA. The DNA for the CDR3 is TGTGCCAGCAGTTTTCATAGCGGGTCCTACGAGCAGTACTTC. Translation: CASSFHSGSYEQYF.

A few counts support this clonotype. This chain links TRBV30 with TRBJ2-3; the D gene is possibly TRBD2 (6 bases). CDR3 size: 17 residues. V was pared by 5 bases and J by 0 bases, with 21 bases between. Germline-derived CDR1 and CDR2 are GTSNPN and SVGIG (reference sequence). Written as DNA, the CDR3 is TGTGCCTGGGGATCTCAGGCTAGCGTATCTAGCACAGATACGCAGTATTTT. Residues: CAWGSQASVSSTDTQYF.

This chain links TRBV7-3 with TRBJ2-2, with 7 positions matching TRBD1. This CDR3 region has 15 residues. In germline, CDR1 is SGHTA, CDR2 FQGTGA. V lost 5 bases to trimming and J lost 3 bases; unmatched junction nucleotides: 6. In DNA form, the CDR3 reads TGTGCCAGCAGCCCGACAGGGCCGGACACCGGGGAGCTGTTTTTT. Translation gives CASSPTGPDTGELFF.

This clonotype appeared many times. CDR3 amino acids: CASSLEGTTGELFF. In DNA, the CDR3 is TGTGCCAGCAGTCTCGAGGGGACGACCGGGGAGCTGTTTTTT. The chain links TRBV6-4 to TRBJ2-2; D assignment may be TRBD1 or TRBD2 (5 bases each). Germline V gene lookup returns CDR1 MRHNA and CDR2 SNTAGT. V lost 5 bases, J lost 5 bases, and 12 bases lay in between. The CDR3 runs 14 residues.

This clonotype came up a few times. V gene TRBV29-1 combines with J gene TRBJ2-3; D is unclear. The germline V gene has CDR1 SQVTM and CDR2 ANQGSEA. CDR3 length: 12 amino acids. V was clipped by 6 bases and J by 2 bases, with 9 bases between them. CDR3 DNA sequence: TGCAGCGTGTCGACTGACACAGATACGCAGTATTTT. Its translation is CSVSTDTDTQYF.

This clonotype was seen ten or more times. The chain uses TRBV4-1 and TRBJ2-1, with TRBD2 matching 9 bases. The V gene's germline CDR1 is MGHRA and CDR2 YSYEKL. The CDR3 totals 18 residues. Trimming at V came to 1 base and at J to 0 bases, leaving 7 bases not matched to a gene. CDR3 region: CASSQVGAGGSSYNEQFF. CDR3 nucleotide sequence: TGCGCCAGCAGCCAAGTAGGAGCGGGAGGTAGCTCCTACAATGAGCAGTTCTTC.

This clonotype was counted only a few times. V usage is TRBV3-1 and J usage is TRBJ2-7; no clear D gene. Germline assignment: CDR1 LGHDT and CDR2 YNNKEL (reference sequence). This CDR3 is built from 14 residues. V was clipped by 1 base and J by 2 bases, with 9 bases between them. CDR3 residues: CASSQANGPYEQYF. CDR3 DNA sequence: TGTGCCAGCAGCCAAGCGAACGGACCCTACGAGCAGTACTTC.

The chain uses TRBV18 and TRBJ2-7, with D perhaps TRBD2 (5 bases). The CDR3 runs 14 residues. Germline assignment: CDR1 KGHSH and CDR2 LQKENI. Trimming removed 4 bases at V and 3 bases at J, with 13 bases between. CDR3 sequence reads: CASSRGAGSYEQYF. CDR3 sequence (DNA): TGTGCCAGCTCACGGGGAGCAGGTAGCTACGAGCAGTACTTC.

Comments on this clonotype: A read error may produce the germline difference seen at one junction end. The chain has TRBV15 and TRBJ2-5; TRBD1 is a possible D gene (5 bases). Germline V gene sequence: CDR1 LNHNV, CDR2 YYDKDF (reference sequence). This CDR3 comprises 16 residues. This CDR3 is CATSRKGNRPEETLYF. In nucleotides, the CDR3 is TGTGCCACCAGCAGGAAGGGTAACAGGCCCGAAGAGACCCTGTACTTC.

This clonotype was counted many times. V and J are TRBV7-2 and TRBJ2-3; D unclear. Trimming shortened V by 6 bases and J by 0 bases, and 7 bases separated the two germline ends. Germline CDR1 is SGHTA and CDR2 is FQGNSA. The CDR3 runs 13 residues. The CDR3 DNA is TGTGCCAGCAGATTCCCTAGCACAGATACGCAGTATTTT. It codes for CASRFPSTDTQYF.

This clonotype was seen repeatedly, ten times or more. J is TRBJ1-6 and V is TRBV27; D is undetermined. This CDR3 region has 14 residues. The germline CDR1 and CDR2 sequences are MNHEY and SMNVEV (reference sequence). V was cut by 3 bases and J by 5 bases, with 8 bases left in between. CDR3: CASSFRGNNSPLHF. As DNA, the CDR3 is TGTGCCAGCAGTTTCAGAGGAAATAATTCACCCCTCCACTTT.

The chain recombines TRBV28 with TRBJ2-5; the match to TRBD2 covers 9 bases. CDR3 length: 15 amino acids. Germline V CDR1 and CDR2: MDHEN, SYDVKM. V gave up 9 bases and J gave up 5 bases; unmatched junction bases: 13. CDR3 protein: CASSPAGLARETQYF. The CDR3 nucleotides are TGTGCCAGTTCCCCCGCCGGACTAGCGAGGGAGACCCAGTACTTC.

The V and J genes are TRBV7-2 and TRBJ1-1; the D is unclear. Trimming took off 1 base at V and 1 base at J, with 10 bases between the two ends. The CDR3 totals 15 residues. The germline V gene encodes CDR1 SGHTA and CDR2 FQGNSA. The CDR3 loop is CASSLVSSGNTEAFF. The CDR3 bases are TGTGCCAGCAGCTTAGTTAGTTCCGGGAACACTGAAGCTTTCTTT.

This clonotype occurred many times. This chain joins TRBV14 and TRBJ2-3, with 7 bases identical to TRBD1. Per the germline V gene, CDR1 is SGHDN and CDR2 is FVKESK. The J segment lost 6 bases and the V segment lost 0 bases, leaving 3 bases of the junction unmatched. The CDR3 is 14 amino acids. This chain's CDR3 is CASSQEQGTDTQYF. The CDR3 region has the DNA TGTGCCAGCAGCCAAGAACAGGGGACCGATACGCAGTATTTT.

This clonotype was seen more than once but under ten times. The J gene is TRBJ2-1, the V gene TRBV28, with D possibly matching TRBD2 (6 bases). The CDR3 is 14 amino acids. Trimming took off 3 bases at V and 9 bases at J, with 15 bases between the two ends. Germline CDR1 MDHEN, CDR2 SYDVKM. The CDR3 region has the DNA TGTGCCAGCAGTTTCCCTTTGACTAGTTTTGAGCAGTTCTTC. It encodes CASSFPLTSFEQFF.

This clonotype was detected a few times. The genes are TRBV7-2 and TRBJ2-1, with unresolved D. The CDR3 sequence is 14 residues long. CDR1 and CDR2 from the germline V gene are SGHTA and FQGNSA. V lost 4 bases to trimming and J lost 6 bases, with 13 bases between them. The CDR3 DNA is TGTGCCAGCAGCTCCTCCCCGACCCGCAATGAGCAGTTCTTC. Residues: CASSSSPTRNEQFF.